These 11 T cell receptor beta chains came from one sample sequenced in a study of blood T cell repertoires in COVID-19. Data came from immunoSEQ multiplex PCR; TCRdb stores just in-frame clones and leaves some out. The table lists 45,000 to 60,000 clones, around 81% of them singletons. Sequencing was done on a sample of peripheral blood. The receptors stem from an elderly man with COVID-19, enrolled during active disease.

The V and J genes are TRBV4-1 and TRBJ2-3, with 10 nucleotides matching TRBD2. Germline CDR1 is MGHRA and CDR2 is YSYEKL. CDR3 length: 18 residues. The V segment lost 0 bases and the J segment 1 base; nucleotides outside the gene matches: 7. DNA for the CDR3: TGCGCCAGCAGCCAAGAGCGATCTAGCGGGAGACGCACAGATACGCAGTATTTT. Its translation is CASSQERSSGRRTDTQYF.

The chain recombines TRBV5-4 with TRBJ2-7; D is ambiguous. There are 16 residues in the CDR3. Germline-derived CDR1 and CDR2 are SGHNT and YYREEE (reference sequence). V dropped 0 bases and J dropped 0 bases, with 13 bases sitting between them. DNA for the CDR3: TGTGCCAGCAGCTTGGCCGAAAAGCGAAGCTCCTACGAGCAGTACTTC. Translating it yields CASSLAEKRSSYEQYF.

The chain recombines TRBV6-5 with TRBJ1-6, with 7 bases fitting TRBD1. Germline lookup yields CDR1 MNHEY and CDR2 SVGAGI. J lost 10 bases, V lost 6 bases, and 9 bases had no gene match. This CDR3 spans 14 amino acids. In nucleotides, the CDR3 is TGTGCCAGCAGCAGACAGGGTTCGAGCTCACCCCTCCACTTT. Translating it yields CASSRQGSSSPLHF.

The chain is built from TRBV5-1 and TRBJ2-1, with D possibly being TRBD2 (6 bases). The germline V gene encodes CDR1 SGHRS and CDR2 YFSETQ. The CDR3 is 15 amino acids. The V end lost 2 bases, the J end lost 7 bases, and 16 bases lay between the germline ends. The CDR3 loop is CASSFGGAEINEQFF. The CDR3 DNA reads TGCGCCAGCAGCTTCGGCGGGGCCGAAATTAATGAGCAGTTCTTC.

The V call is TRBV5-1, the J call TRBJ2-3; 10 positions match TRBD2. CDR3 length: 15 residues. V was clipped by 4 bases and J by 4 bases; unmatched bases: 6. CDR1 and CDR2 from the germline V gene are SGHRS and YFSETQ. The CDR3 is CASSPLAGWADTQYF. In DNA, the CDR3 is TGCGCCAGCAGCCCACTAGCGGGGTGGGCAGATACGCAGTATTTT.

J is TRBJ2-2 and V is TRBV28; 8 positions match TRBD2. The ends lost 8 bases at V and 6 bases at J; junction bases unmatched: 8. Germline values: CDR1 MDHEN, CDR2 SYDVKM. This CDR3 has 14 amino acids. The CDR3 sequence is CASGAAGEAGELFF. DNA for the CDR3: TGTGCCAGCGGGGCAGCGGGGGAGGCCGGGGAGCTGTTTTTT.

The CDR3 spells CASSRSGDTNYGYTF. The CDR3 DNA is TGTGCCAGCTCACGGTCCGGTGATACTAACTATGGCTACACCTTC. The chain has TRBV18 and TRBJ1-2; D call uncertain. The CDR3 has 15 residues. V was cut by 4 bases and J by 0 bases, with 12 bases left in between. From germline, CDR1 is KGHSH and CDR2 LQKENI.

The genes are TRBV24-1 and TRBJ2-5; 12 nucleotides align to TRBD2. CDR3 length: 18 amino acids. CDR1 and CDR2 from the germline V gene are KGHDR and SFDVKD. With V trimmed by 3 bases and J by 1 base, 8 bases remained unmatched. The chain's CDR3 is CATSDPEPGLAGQETQYF. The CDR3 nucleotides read TGTGCCACCAGTGATCCGGAGCCGGGACTAGCGGGCCAAGAGACCCAGTACTTC.

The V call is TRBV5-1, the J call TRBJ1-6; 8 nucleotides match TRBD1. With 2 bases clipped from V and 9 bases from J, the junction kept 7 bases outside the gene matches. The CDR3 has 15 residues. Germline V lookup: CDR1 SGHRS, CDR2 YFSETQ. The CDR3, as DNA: TGCGCCAGCAGCTTAAACGGACAGGGAGGTTCACCCCTCCACTTT. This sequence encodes CASSLNGQGGSPLHF.

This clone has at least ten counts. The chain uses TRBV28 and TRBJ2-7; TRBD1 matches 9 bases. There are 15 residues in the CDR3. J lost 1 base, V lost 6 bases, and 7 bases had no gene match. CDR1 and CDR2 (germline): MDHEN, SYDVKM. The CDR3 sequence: CASSKTDRGSYEQYF. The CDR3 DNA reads TGTGCCAGCAGCAAGACAGACAGGGGGTCCTACGAGCAGTACTTC. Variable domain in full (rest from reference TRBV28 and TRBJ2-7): DVKVTQSSRYLVKRTGEKVFLECVQDMDHENMFWYRQDPGLGLRLIYFSYDVKMKEKGDIPEGYSVSREKKERFSLILESASTNQTSMYLCASSKTDRGSYEQYFGPGTRLTVT.

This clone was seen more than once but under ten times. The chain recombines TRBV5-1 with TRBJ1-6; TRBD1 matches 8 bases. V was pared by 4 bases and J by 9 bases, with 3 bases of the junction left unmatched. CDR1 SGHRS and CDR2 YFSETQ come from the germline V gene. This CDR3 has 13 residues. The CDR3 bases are TGCGCCAGCAGCGGACAGGGTCGTTCACCCCTCCACTTT. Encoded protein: CASSGQGRSPLHF.